This is a list of T cell receptor beta chains from one sample in a study of blood T cell repertoires in COVID-19. Sequencing was performed with immunoSEQ multiplex PCR; in TCRdb, only in-frame clones are kept and a portion is missing. The sample shows about 300,000 clones, about 87% of them seen only once. Sequencing used peripheral blood. Source of these receptors: a woman in her twenties or thirties who had recovered from COVID-19. CDR3s include the opening cysteine and the closing phenylalanine or tryptophan. The D gene is left open where the match is weak. The listing skips clone size in some rows; elsewhere it reads once, few, many or a size class.

abundance: .; d_gene: .; j_gene: TRBJ1-3; v_gene: TRBV7-3; CDR3nt: TGTGCCAGCAGCTTACTGTTCGACAGTAGCATATATTTT; CDR3aa: CASSLLFDSSIYF
abundance: .; d_gene: .; j_gene: TRBJ2-7; v_gene: TRBV5-4; CDR3nt: TGTGCCAGCAGCTTGTTGGGGGGCGAGCAGTACTTC; CDR3aa: CASSLLGGEQYF
abundance: .; d_gene: TRBD2; j_gene: TRBJ2-5; v_gene: TRBV18; CDR3nt: TGTGCCAGCTCAAAAAAAGGCGGGGGACAAGAGACCCAGTACTTC; CDR3aa: CASSKKGGGQETQYF
abundance: .; d_gene: .; j_gene: TRBJ2-5; v_gene: TRBV5-1; CDR3nt: TGCGCCAGCAGCTTTACCGGGACACTAGAGACCCAGTACTTC; CDR3aa: CASSFTGTLETQYF
abundance: .; d_gene: .; j_gene: TRBJ1-3; v_gene: TRBV19; CDR3nt: TGTGCCAGTAGCAGGGTTGCGGAAGCTGGAAACACCATATATTTT; CDR3aa: CASSRVAEAGNTIYF
abundance: .; d_gene: .; j_gene: TRBJ2-7; v_gene: TRBV6-5; CDR3nt: TGTGCCAGCAGTTTGGGACAAAGCTACGAGCAGTACTTC; CDR3aa: CASSLGQSYEQYF
abundance: .; d_gene: TRBD1; j_gene: TRBJ1-4; v_gene: TRBV7-8; CDR3nt: TGTGCCAGCAGCCGGACAGGGGGTGGTACTGAAAAACTGTTTTTT; CDR3aa: CASSRTGGGTEKLFF
abundance: .; d_gene: TRBD1; j_gene: TRBJ1-1; v_gene: TRBV18; CDR3nt: TGTGCCAGCTCACCCGGGACAGGGGGTCGAACTGAAGCTTTCTTT; CDR3aa: CASSPGTGGRTEAFF
abundance: few; d_gene: TRBD1; j_gene: TRBJ1-1; v_gene: TRBV18; CDR3nt: TGTGCCAGCTCACCCGGGACAGGGAGAGCTGAAGCTTTCTTT; CDR3aa: CASSPGTGRAEAFF
abundance: .; d_gene: TRBD1; j_gene: TRBJ2-3; v_gene: TRBV18; CDR3nt: TGTGCCAGCTCACCGATGGGGACAGGCGAAACAGATACGCAGTATTTT; CDR3aa: CASSPMGTGETDTQYF
abundance: .; d_gene: TRBD1; j_gene: TRBJ2-5; v_gene: TRBV5-1; CDR3nt: TGCGCCAGCAGCTTGGCCGGGACAGAAGAAGAGACCCAGTACTTC; CDR3aa: CASSLAGTEEETQYF
abundance: .; d_gene: .; j_gene: TRBJ2-7; v_gene: TRBV7-2; CDR3nt: TGTGCCAGCAGCTCCGACAGGTCCTACGAGCAGTACTTC; CDR3aa: CASSSDRSYEQYF
abundance: .; d_gene: .; j_gene: TRBJ2-2; v_gene: TRBV5-1; CDR3nt: TGCGCCAGCAGACCGCAAACTAACACCGGGGAGCTGTTTTTT; CDR3aa: CASRPQTNTGELFF
abundance: .; d_gene: TRBD1; j_gene: TRBJ2-1; v_gene: TRBV28; CDR3nt: TGTGCCATCCAAGGACAGGGAGGCTATGAGCAGTTCTTC; CDR3aa: CAIQGQGGYEQFF
abundance: .; d_gene: TRBD2; j_gene: TRBJ2-7; v_gene: TRBV11-3; CDR3nt: TGTGCCAGCAGCCACCGGTGGGGGGGCGAGCAGTACTTC; CDR3aa: CASSHRWGGEQYF
abundance: .; d_gene: TRBD1; j_gene: TRBJ1-4; v_gene: TRBV18; CDR3nt: TGTGCCAGCTCACCCGGCCGGGACAGTATAACTAATGAAAAACTGTTTTTT; CDR3aa: CASSPGRDSITNEKLFF